This passage covers 21 T cell receptor beta chains from one sample sequenced in a study of blood T cell repertoires in COVID-19. Produced via immunoSEQ multiplex PCR; TCRdb's table is partial and in-frame only. Here the sample spans about 160,000 clones, 75% to 90% being singletons. Sequencing input: peripheral blood. These receptors were collected from a man aged 80 or over with acute or convalescent COVID-19.

This clone was detected once. The chain is built from TRBV5-5 and TRBJ2-1; the match to TRBD2 covers 10 bases. This CDR3 contains 13 residues. Germline CDR1 reads SGHKS; CDR2 reads YYEKEE (reference sequence). The CDR3 protein is CASGGLAPNEQFF. CDR3 DNA: TGTGCAAGCGGGGGACTAGCGCCCAATGAGCAGTTCTTC.

This chain uses TRBV4-1 with TRBJ2-7; D might be TRBD2 (6 bases). Germline values: CDR1 MGHRA, CDR2 YSYEKL. The CDR3 runs to 15 residues. V shed 4 bases and J shed 0 bases, with 13 bases lying between them. In nucleotides, the CDR3 is TGCGCCAGCAGCCTGGACGGGGGTAGCTCCTACGAGCAGTACTTC. Its protein is CASSLDGGSSYEQYF.

The chain uses TRBV28 and TRBJ2-5; possibly TRBD2 for D (7 bases). This CDR3 is built from 12 residues. Germline V lookup: CDR1 MDHEN, CDR2 SYDVKM. Trimming took 8 bases from V and 4 from J, leaving 11 bases between them. CDR3 DNA: TGTGCCAGCGAGGGAGGGGGAGAGACCCAGTACTTC. Translated: CASEGGGETQYF.

The chain uses TRBV10-3 and TRBJ2-5, with 8 bases matching TRBD2. V was pared by 3 bases and J by 5 bases, with 8 bases of the junction left unmatched. The CDR3 sequence is 15 residues long. Germline V lookup: CDR1 ENHRY, CDR2 SYGVKD. CDR3 amino acids: CAISDSGRGAETQYF. CDR3 coding DNA: TGTGCCATCAGTGATTCGGGGCGGGGGGCTGAGACCCAGTACTTC.

This clone was detected once. In DNA, the CDR3 is TGTGCCAGCAGCCCCTCGGACAGGGCAATCTATGGCTACACCTTC. It yields the protein CASSPSDRAIYGYTF. The genes are TRBV6-5 and TRBJ1-2; 8 bases are a match to TRBD1. The CDR3 extends over 15 amino acids. From germline, CDR1 is MNHEY and CDR2 SVGAGI. V lost 6 bases, J lost 4 bases, and 10 bases stayed unmatched.

Only one count was recorded for this clone. The rearrangement links TRBV27 to TRBJ2-7; TRBD2 aligns across 8 bases. Germline V gene lookup returns CDR1 MNHEY and CDR2 SMNVEV (reference sequence). Trimming removed 6 bases from V and 0 bases from J; junction bases left unmatched: 13. This CDR3 comprises 17 residues. CDR3 coding DNA: TGTGCCAGCAGCCCTTGGGGTTGGCGGGAGGCCTCCTACGAGCAGTACTTC. Residues: CASSPWGWREASYEQYF.

The chain employs TRBV2 and TRBJ1-1; unclear D gene. The CDR3 contains 15 residues. Trimming cost V 3 bases and J 3 bases, with 14 bases left between them. CDR1 and CDR2 (germline): SNHLY, FYNNEI. CDR3 region: CASSEGEVAYTEAFF. CDR3 sequence (DNA): TGTGCCAGCAGTGAGGGAGAGGTCGCTTACACTGAAGCTTTCTTT.

The DNA of the CDR3 is TGTGCCAGCAGCGCCAATACAGGGATCTACGAGCAGTACTTC. Encoded protein: CASSANTGIYEQYF. The chain uses TRBV9 and TRBJ2-7, with D possibly being TRBD1 (6 bases). CDR1 is SGDLS, CDR2 YYNGEE, per germline. V shed 3 bases and J shed 3 bases, with 13 bases lying between them. The CDR3 length is 14 residues.

The chain combines TRBV15 with TRBJ2-3, with D possibly TRBD2 on 6 matching bases. Deletions cut 4 bases from V and 4 bases from J, with 21 bases between. The germline gives CDR1 LNHNV, CDR2 YYDKDF (reference sequence). There are 17 residues in the CDR3. The CDR3 spells CATSIRGGGSGSDTQYF. The CDR3 nucleotides are TGTGCCACCAGCATACGCGGTGGGGGGAGTGGTTCAGATACGCAGTATTTT.

The J gene is TRBJ2-2, the V gene TRBV30, with 7 bases lining up with TRBD1. The V segment lost 2 bases and the J segment 2 bases; nucleotides outside the gene matches: 5. The CDR3 consists of 15 residues. The germline V gene has CDR1 GTSNPN and CDR2 SVGIG (reference sequence). CDR3 DNA: TGTGCCTGGAGTATCTGGGACAGCAACACCGGGGAGCTGTTTTTT. Translated, it gives CAWSIWDSNTGELFF.

This clone was recorded once. V gene TRBV6-5 combines with J gene TRBJ1-1; 8 bases align to TRBD1. The junction had 7 bases not matched to a gene; V was cut back by 5 bases and J by 5 bases. CDR1 is MNHEY and CDR2 is SVGAGI in the germline V gene. This CDR3 spans 14 amino acids. CDR3 in amino acids: CASSRGQGWTEAFF. Written as DNA, the CDR3 is TGTGCCAGCAGTCGTGGACAGGGATGGACTGAAGCTTTCTTT.

The V gene is TRBV3-1 (or the pseudogene TRBV3-2), the J gene TRBJ2-1; 7 bases match TRBD2. Germline assignment: CDR1 LGHDT and CDR2 YNNKEL (reference sequence). The V gene end was trimmed by 2 bases and the J gene end by 4 bases; junction bases not matched to a gene: 8. The CDR3 has 16 residues. The CDR3: CASSQLLLALYNEQFF. The CDR3 DNA is TGTGCCAGCAGCCAACTCTTACTAGCGCTTTACAATGAGCAGTTCTTC.

V and J are TRBV11-2 and TRBJ2-5, with 8 nucleotides matching TRBD2. Germline V CDR1 and CDR2: SGHAT, FQNNGV. The junction had 5 bases not matched to a gene; V was cut back by 5 bases and J by 3 bases. The CDR3 sequence is 14 residues long. The chain's CDR3 is CASSDLSGEETQYF. The CDR3 region has the DNA TGTGCCAGCAGCGACCTTAGCGGGGAAGAGACCCAGTACTTC.

The rearrangement joins TRBV2 to TRBJ1-1; 7 positions match TRBD1. Germline V lookup: CDR1 SNHLY, CDR2 FYNNEI. The CDR3 extends over 14 amino acids. With V trimmed by 5 bases and J by 6 bases, 9 bases remained unmatched. CDR3 loop: CASSSTGVIAEAFF. CDR3 in DNA: TGTGCCAGCAGTTCAACAGGGGTGATCGCTGAAGCTTTCTTT. The full variable domain, with the rest looked up from reference TRBV2 and TRBJ1-1, is EPEVTQTPSHQVTQMGQEVILRCVPISNHLYFYWYRQILGQKVEFLVSFYNNEISEKSEIFDDQFSVERPDGSNFTLKIRSTKLEDSAMYFCASSSTGVIAEAFFGQGTRLTVV.

J is TRBJ1-1 and V is TRBV6-4; 7 bases are shared with TRBD1. V shed 3 bases, J shed 2 bases, and the junction held 6 bases outside the gene matches. Germline V CDR1 and CDR2: MRHNA, SNTAGT. The CDR3 loop spans 15 amino acids. The CDR3 is CASSDTGAGNTEAFF. Here the CDR3 DNA reads TGTGCCAGCAGTGATACAGGGGCGGGTAACACTGAAGCTTTCTTT.

The chain links TRBV10-3 to TRBJ1-6; 10 bases are a match to TRBD1. V shed 2 bases, J shed 9 bases, and the junction held 10 bases outside the gene matches. Germline V gene sequence: CDR1 ENHRY, CDR2 SYGVKD. The CDR3 spans 17 residues. The CDR3 coding sequence is TGTGCCATCAGTGAGCGCCCCCCGGGACAGGGGACTTCACCCCTCCACTTT. As protein: CAISERPPGQGTSPLHF.

This rearrangement joins TRBV2 to TRBJ1-2; D possibly corresponds to TRBD1 (5 bases). The germline V gene encodes CDR1 SNHLY and CDR2 FYNNEI. Trimming took 6 bases from V and 4 from J, leaving 18 bases between them. This CDR3 region has 15 residues. The CDR3 reads CASSPGPQDLYGYTF. CDR3 in DNA: TGTGCCAGCAGCCCCGGCCCACAGGATCTCTATGGCTACACCTTC.

V is TRBV23-1 and J is TRBJ1-2, with D maybe TRBD1 (5 bases). TRBV23-1 is given ORF status, its function remaining uncertain. The V end was cut by 2 bases, the J end by 8 bases, with 21 bases between. The CDR3 consists of 16 residues. This CDR3 is CASSQPREGALEGYTF. In DNA, the CDR3 is TGCGCCAGCAGTCAACCGCGGGAAGGGGCTCTAGAAGGCTACACCTTC.

The chain carries TRBV28 and TRBJ2-7, with TRBD2 matching 12 bases. Trimming cost V 4 bases and J 3 bases; bases outside gene matches: 7. From germline, CDR1 is MDHEN and CDR2 SYDVKM. The CDR3 loop spans 16 amino acids. The CDR3 coding sequence is TGTGCCAGCAGTTCCGCCACTAGCGGGAGGTACTACGAGCAGTACTTC. It codes for CASSSATSGRYYEQYF.

This chain connects TRBV28 to TRBJ2-1, with D uncertain. Germline values: CDR1 MDHEN, CDR2 SYDVKM. Trimming took 5 bases from V and 9 from J, leaving 11 bases between them. The CDR3 sequence is 12 residues long. The CDR3 is CASSPPELEQFF. Written as DNA, the CDR3 is TGTGCCAGCAGTCCCCCTGAACTTGAGCAGTTCTTC.

The J gene is TRBJ1-1, the V gene TRBV27; D is unresolved. The CDR3 is 15 residues long. Trimming stripped 4 bases from V and 0 bases from J, with 12 bases between. Germline V gene sequence: CDR1 MNHEY, CDR2 SMNVEV (reference sequence). CDR3 DNA: TGTGCCAGCAGTTCATCGGGGAGAATGAACACTGAAGCTTTCTTT. Its protein product is CASSSSGRMNTEAFF.